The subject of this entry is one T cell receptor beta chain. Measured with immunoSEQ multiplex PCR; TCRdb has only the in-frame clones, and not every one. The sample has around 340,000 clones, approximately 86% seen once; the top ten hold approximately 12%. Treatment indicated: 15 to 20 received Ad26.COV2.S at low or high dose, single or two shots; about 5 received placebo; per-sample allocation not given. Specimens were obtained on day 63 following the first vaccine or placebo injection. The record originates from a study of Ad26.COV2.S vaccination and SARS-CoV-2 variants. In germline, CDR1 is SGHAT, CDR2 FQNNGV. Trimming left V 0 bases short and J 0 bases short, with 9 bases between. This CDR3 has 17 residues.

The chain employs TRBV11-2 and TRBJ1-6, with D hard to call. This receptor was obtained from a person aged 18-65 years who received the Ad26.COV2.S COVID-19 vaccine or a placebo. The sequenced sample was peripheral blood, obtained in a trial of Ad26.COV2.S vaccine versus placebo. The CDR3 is CASSLDFSRSYNSPLHF. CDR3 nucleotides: TGTGCCAGCAGCTTAGATTTCTCACGCTCCTATAATTCACCCCTCCACTTT.